The clone carrying this T cell receptor (beta chain) was found many times. The data are from a study of T cell responses to AZD1222 COVID-19 vaccine. The V gene end was trimmed by 0 bases and the J gene end by 9 bases; junction bases not matched to a gene: 10. CDR1 and CDR2 from the germline V gene are LGHNA and YNFKEQ. The CDR3 is 16 amino acids. The method was immunoSEQ multiplex PCR; TCRdb's version includes in-frame clones alone and lacks a portion of them. The sample records around 200,000 clones, 88% being singletons. The sample consisted of peripheral blood, taken on day 0 of AZD1222 vaccination. The chain couples TRBV4-2 to TRBJ2-1; 8 bases agree with TRBD2. This sequence was found in an adult in good health. The CDR3 DNA reads TGTGCCAGCAGCCAAGATACGGGGGGGGGCGCGGTTGAGCAGTTCTTC. This codes for CASSQDTGGGAVEQFF.